Listed below are T cell receptor beta chains from one sample, sequenced in a study of lymphopenia after photon versus proton radiotherapy. Sequencing was performed with immunoSEQ multiplex PCR; in TCRdb, only in-frame clones are kept and a portion is missing. The table has around 24,000 clones, around 83% seen once; the top ten hold around 5%. Specimen: peripheral blood, collected from a patient treated with photon-based radiotherapy. The receptors come from a man aged 25-40 years with gastric cancer. Both conserved end residues are part of each CDR3. A D gene is named only where the DNA matches it firmly. Some rows have no size entry. The others give once, few or many, or a class for an expanded clone.

D: -
J: TRBJ1-3
V: TRBV18
size: -
DNA: TGTGCCAGCTCACCCTCTGAAGACAGCTCTGGAAACACCATATATTTT
CDR3: CASSPSEDSSGNTIYF

D: -
J: TRBJ2-5
V: TRBV5-4
size: -
DNA: TGTGCCAGCAGTGGGGGGGAGACCCAGTACTTC
CDR3: CASSGGETQYF

D: TRBD1
J: TRBJ2-7
V: TRBV6-6
size: once
DNA: TGTGCCAGCAGTAGGACAGGGATCATGAGCTACGAGCAGTACTTC
CDR3: CASSRTGIMSYEQYF

D: TRBD1
J: TRBJ2-3
V: TRBV18
size: -
DNA: TGTGCCAGCTCACCAGGGACAGGGGCCTTTATTTTTCCTGATACGCAGTATTTT
CDR3: CASSPGTGAFIFPDTQYF

D: -
J: TRBJ1-5
V: TRBV4-2
size: -
DNA: TGTGCCAGCAGCCAAGGGACGATAAATGGGTTTCAGCCCCAGCATTTT
CDR3: CASSQGTINGFQPQHF

D: -
J: TRBJ1-2
V: TRBV4-2
size: -
DNA: TGTGCCAGCAGCCAAGGCAGGGACTATGGCTACACCTTC
CDR3: CASSQGRDYGYTF

D: -
J: TRBJ1-1
V: TRBV2
size: -
DNA: TGTGCCAGCAGGAGGGGGAATCAGAACACTGAAGCTTTCTTT
CDR3: CASRRGNQNTEAFF

D: TRBD2
J: TRBJ2-7
V: TRBV5-4
size: -
DNA: TGTGCCAGCAGCTGGGGACTAGCGGGCGAGCAGTACTTC
CDR3: CASSWGLAGEQYF

D: -
J: TRBJ2-5
V: TRBV2
size: few
DNA: TGTGCCAGCAAGGCAGCAGGGGAGACCCAGTACTTC
CDR3: CASKAAGETQYF

D: -
J: TRBJ2-7
V: TRBV6-5
size: -
DNA: TGTGCCAGCAGTCCGGATTTCAACCTCTACGAGCAGTACTTC
CDR3: CASSPDFNLYEQYF

D: -
J: TRBJ1-2
V: TRBV5-6
size: once
DNA: TGTGCCAGCAGCTTAACTTACGCGCCGGCTGGCTACACCTTC
CDR3: CASSLTYAPAGYTF

D: -
J: TRBJ1-3
V: TRBV5-6
size: -
DNA: TGTGCCAGCAGCGTCCGACAGGTTGGAAACACCATATATTTT
CDR3: CASSVRQVGNTIYF

D: TRBD1
J: TRBJ1-1
V: TRBV19
size: -
DNA: TGTGCCAGTAGTTTGGGACAGGGAAGGGACACTGAAGCTTTCTTT
CDR3: CASSLGQGRDTEAFF

D: -
J: TRBJ2-5
V: TRBV23-1
size: -
DNA: TGCGCCAGCAGTCAGTCAGGGGTGGATAAAGAGACCCAGTACTTC
CDR3: CASSQSGVDKETQYF

D: TRBD1
J: TRBJ2-1
V: TRBV6-1
size: -
DNA: TGTGCCAGCAGTCCCCGGACAGGGACGAATGAGCAGTTCTTC
CDR3: CASSPRTGTNEQFF

D: TRBD2
J: TRBJ2-5
V: TRBV18
size: -
DNA: TGTGCCAGCTCACCAGCGGGGGGCGGAGAGACCCAGTACTTC
CDR3: CASSPAGGGETQYF

D: TRBD2
J: TRBJ2-2
V: TRBV7-6
size: -
DNA: TGTGCCAGCAGCTTAGATTCAGCGGGAGAGATAGCCGGGGAGCTGTTTTTT
CDR3: CASSLDSAGEIAGELFF

D: TRBD1
J: TRBJ1-1
V: TRBV19
size: -
DNA: TGTGCCAGTAGTACAGGGACAGGGCTGGACACTGAAGCTTTCTTT
CDR3: CASSTGTGLDTEAFF

D: TRBD2
J: TRBJ2-2
V: TRBV7-6
size: -
DNA: TGTGCCAGCAGCTTAGTCGCTAGCGGGACTAACACCGGGGAGCTGTTTTTT
CDR3: CASSLVASGTNTGELFF

D: TRBD1
J: TRBJ1-3
V: TRBV5-4
size: -
DNA: TGTGCCAGCAGCTTGACAGGGGGCTCTGGAAACACCATATATTTT
CDR3: CASSLTGGSGNTIYF

D: -
J: TRBJ2-3
V: TRBV29-1
size: -
DNA: TGCAGCGTCGCACGTGGGGCAGGGAGCACAGATACGCAGTATTTT
CDR3: CSVARGAGSTDTQYF

D: -
J: TRBJ1-3
V: TRBV7-2
size: -
DNA: TGTGCCAGCAGCCGTTGGGACATACGATTCTCTGGAAACACCATATATTTT
CDR3: CASSRWDIRFSGNTIYF

D: TRBD1
J: TRBJ1-5
V: TRBV5-8
size: -
DNA: TGTGCCAGCAGCTTGGGGACAGGGGGTAGAAATCAGCCCCAGCATTTT
CDR3: CASSLGTGGRNQPQHF

D: -
J: TRBJ1-5
V: TRBV19
size: -
DNA: TGTGCCAGTAGTATAGGAAAGGGGATTGATAGCAATCAGCCCCAGCATTTT
CDR3: CASSIGKGIDSNQPQHF

D: -
J: TRBJ2-3
V: TRBV11-3
size: -
DNA: TGTGCCAGCAGAAGGGTAGCTAGCACAGATACGCAGTATTTT
CDR3: CASRRVASTDTQYF

D: TRBD2
J: TRBJ2-1
V: TRBV5-1
size: -
DNA: TGCGCCAGCAGCTTGGTAGTAGCGGGAGCGAAGGATGAGCAGTTCTTC
CDR3: CASSLVVAGAKDEQFF

D: TRBD2
J: TRBJ2-1
V: TRBV4-3
size: -
DNA: TGCGCCAGCAGCCAAGAAGTCGCGGGAGGGCCGTTTGGGAATGAGCAGTTCTTC
CDR3: CASSQEVAGGPFGNEQFF

D: TRBD2
J: TRBJ2-2
V: TRBV4-2
size: -
DNA: TGTGCCAGCAGCCGAGGCGGGTTGGGCGGGAGGGCCGGTGTCGGGGAGCTGTTTTTT
CDR3: CASSRGGLGGRAGVGELFF

D: -
J: TRBJ1-5
V: TRBV19
size: -
DNA: TGTGCCAGTAGTATACTAAAGGACAGCCAAGATCAGCCCCAGCATTTT
CDR3: CASSILKDSQDQPQHF

D: TRBD2
J: TRBJ2-1
V: TRBV6-4
size: -
DNA: TGTGCCAGCAGTGAAGGGGTGGGACTAGTGAGGGCTGAGCAGTTCTTC
CDR3: CASSEGVGLVRAEQFF

D: TRBD2
J: TRBJ2-5
V: TRBV27
size: -
DNA: TGTGCCAGCAGTTTATCTCCGGGACTAGCGCACGAGACCCAGTACTTC
CDR3: CASSLSPGLAHETQYF

D: -
J: TRBJ1-5
V: TRBV6-4
size: -
DNA: TGTGCCAGCAGTGACCCAAGCAATCAGCCCCAGCATTTT
CDR3: CASSDPSNQPQHF

D: -
J: TRBJ2-5
V: TRBV2
size: few
DNA: TGTGCCAGCAGCCCTAACACGGGAGAGACCCAGTACTTC
CDR3: CASSPNTGETQYF

D: -
J: TRBJ1-2
V: TRBV7-3
size: once
DNA: TGTGCCAGCAGCTTAACGGATGCCAGGGCGTCAGAATATGGCTACACCTTC
CDR3: CASSLTDARASEYGYTF

D: -
J: TRBJ1-3
V: TRBV19
size: -
DNA: TGTGCCAGTAGGCGGGGGGCAGGAGGAAACACCATATATTTT
CDR3: CASRRGAGGNTIYF

D: -
J: TRBJ1-2
V: TRBV10-1
size: medium-sized
DNA: TGCGCCAGCAGTGAGTCTCAGACGCCTCTACCTGGGGATGGCTACACCTTC
CDR3: CASSESQTPLPGDGYTF

D: -
J: TRBJ2-3
V: TRBV5-5
size: -
DNA: TGTGCCAGCAGCTTCGCGCAAAGCACAGATACGCAGTATTTT
CDR3: CASSFAQSTDTQYF

D: -
J: TRBJ2-7
V: TRBV28
size: -
DNA: TGTGCCAGCAGTTTCCAGGGGAGCTCCTACGAGCAGTACTTC
CDR3: CASSFQGSSYEQYF

D: -
J: TRBJ2-5
V: TRBV9
size: -
DNA: TGTGCCAGCAGCGTAAACCAAGAGACCCAGTACTTC
CDR3: CASSVNQETQYF

D: -
J: TRBJ2-2
V: TRBV7-3
size: -
DNA: TGTGCCAGCAGAATCGGACAAGATAACACCGGGGAGCTGTTTTTT
CDR3: CASRIGQDNTGELFF

D: TRBD1
J: TRBJ2-3
V: TRBV5-1
size: -
DNA: TGCGCCAGCAGCGAAGGACAGGGGGTAAATACTGTAGATACGCAGTATTTT
CDR3: CASSEGQGVNTVDTQYF